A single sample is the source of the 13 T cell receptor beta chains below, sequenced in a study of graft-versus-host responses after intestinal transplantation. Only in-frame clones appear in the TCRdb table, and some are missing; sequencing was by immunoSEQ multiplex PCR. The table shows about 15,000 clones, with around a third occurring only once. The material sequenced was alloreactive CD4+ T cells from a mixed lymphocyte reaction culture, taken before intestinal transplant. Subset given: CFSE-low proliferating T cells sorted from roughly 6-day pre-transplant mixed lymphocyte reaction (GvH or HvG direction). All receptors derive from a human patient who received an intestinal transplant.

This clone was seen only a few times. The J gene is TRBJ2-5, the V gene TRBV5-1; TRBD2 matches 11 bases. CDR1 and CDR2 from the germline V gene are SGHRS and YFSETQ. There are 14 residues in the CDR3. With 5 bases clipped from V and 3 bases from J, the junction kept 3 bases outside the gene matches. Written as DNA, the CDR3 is TGCGCCAGCAGGACTAGCGGGGCCAAAGAGACCCAGTACTTC. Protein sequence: CASRTSGAKETQYF.

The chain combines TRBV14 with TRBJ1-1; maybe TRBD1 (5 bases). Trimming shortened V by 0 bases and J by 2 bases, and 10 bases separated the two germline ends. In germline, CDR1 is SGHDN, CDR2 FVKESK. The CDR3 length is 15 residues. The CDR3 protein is CASSQDREGNTEAFF. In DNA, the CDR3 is TGTGCCAGCAGCCAAGACAGGGAGGGCAACACTGAAGCTTTCTTT.

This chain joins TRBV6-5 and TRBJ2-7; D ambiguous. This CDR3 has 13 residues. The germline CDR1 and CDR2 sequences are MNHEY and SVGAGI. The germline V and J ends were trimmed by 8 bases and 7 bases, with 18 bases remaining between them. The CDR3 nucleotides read TGTGCCAGCGGATTCCGTCGAGATGGGGAGCAGTACTTC. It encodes CASGFRRDGEQYF.

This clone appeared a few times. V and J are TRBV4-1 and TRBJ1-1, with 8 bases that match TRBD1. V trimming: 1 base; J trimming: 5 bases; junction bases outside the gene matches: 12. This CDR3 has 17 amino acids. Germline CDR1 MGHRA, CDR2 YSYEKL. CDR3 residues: CASSQGNHQGARTEAFF. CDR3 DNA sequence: TGCGCCAGCAGCCAAGGAAATCATCAGGGGGCGAGGACTGAAGCTTTCTTT.

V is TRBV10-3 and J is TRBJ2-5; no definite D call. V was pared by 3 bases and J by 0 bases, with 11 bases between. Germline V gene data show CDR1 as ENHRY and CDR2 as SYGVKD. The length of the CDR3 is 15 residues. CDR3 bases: TGTGCCATCAGTGAAAAAGGAGCTTACCAAGAGACCCAGTACTTC. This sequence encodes CAISEKGAYQETQYF.

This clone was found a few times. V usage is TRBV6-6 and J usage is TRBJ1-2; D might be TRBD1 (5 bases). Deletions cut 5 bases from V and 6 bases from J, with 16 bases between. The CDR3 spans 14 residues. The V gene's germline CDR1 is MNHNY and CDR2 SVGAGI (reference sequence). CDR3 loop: CASSDPLPGHGYTF. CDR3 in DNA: TGTGCCAGCAGTGACCCTCTCCCAGGGCATGGCTACACCTTC.

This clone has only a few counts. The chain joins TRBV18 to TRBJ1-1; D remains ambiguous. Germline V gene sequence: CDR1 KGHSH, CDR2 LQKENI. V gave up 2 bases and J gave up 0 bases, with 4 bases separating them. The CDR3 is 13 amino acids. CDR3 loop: CASSPDLNTEAFF. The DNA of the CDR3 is TGTGCCAGCTCACCAGACCTGAACACTGAAGCTTTCTTT.

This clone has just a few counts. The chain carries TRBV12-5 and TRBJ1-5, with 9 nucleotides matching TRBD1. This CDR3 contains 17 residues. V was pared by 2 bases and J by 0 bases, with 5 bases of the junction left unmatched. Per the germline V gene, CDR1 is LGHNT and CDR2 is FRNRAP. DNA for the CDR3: TGTGCTAGTGGTTTGATCGGGACAGGGAATAGCAATCAGCCCCAGCATTTT. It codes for CASGLIGTGNSNQPQHF.

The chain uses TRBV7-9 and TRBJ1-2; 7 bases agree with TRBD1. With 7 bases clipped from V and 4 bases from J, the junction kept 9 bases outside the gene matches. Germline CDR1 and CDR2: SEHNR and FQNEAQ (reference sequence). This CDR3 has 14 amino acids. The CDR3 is CASTPQGGVYGYTF. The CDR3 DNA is TGTGCCAGCACCCCCCAGGGGGGCGTCTATGGCTACACCTTC. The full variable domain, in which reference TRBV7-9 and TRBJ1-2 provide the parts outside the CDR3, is DTGVSQNPRHKITKRGQNVTFRCDPISEHNRLYWYRQTLGQGPEFLTYFQNEAQLEKSRLLSDRFSAERPKGSFSTLEIQRTEQGDSAMYLCASTPQGGVYGYTFGSGTRLTVV.

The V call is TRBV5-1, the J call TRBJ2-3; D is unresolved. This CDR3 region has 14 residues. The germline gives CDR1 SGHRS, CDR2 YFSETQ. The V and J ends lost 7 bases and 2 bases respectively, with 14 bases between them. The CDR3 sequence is CASGPEPSTDTQYF. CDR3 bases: TGCGCCAGCGGACCGGAACCATCCACAGATACGCAGTATTTT.

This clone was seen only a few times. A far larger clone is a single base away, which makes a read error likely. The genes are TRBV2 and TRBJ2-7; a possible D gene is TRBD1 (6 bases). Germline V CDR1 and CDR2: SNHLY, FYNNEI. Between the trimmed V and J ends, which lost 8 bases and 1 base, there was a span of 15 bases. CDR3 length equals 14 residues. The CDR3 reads CASCQQGKSYEQYF. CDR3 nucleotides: TGTGCCAGCTGTCAACAGGGAAAGTCCTACGAGCAGTACTTC.

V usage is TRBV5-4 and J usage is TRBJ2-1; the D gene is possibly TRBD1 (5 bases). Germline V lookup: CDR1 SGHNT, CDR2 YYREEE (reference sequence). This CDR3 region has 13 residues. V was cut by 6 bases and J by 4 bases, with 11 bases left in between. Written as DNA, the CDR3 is TGTGCCAGCAAGTCCACAGGATACAATGAGCAGTTCTTC. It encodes CASKSTGYNEQFF.

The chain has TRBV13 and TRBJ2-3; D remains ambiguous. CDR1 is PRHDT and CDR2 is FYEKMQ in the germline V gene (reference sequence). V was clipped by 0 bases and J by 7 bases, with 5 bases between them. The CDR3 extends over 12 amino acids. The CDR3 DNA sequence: TGTGCCAGCAGCTTAGGCAGGTATACGCAGTATTTT. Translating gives CASSLGRYTQYF. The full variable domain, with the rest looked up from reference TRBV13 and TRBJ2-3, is AAGVIQSPRHLIKEKRETATLKCYPIPRHDTVYWYQQGPGQDPQFLISFYEKMQSDKGSIPDRFSAQQFSDYHSELNMSSLELGDSALYFCASSLGRYTQYFGPGTRLTVL.